The T cell receptor beta chain under discussion was sequenced for a study of vaccination effects on CD4 cells after COVID-19. Study in general: All study participants received two doses of BNT162b2 or mRNA-1273 vaccine.

To note about this clone: Its antigen is undetermined.

Study conclusions and caveats: Missing from the study were early post-infection timepoints, and its convalescent patients were few.

Looked up from germline, CDR1 is SGHRS and CDR2 is YFSETQ. The CDR3 contains 15 residues. The V and J ends lost 3 bases and 6 bases respectively, with 17 bases between them. Expansion of antigen-specific CD4+ T cells with viral peptide pools was carried out by the ViraFEST assay before sequencing. Cultured cells yielded isolated CD4+ T cells after 10 days. Vaccinated participants had no history of SARS-CoV-2 infection and tested negative for nucleocapsid antibodies. Supplemented with roughly 9 IU/ml IL-2 and roughly 9.2 ug/ml peptides, a few million PBMC per well were kept in culture. Both day 3 and day 7 saw half the medium replaced with IL-2 medium. Data came from immunoSEQ multiplex PCR; TCRdb stores just in-frame clones and leaves some out. The table shows roughly 50,000 clones, with approximately 79% occurring only once.

The sequencing used CD4+ T cells from PBMCs cultured with HCoV-OC43 spike peptides, collected before COVID-19 vaccination. Subset reported: HCoV-OC43 spike overlapping peptide pool stimulation. The clonotype comes from a human donor who received a COVID-19 vaccine. The chain has TRBV5-1 and TRBJ2-3; D may be TRBD1 or TRBD2 (5 bases each). The CDR3 reads CASSSQGPQRDTQYF. The CDR3 DNA sequence: TGCGCCAGCAGCTCGCAGGGACCGCAGAGGGATACGCAGTATTTT.